This TCR beta chain was recorded in a study of T cells in Graves' hyperthyroidism and ophthalmopathy. Losses at the gene ends were 0 bases for V and 7 bases for J; bases not matched to a gene: 8. The CDR3 is 17 residues long. Germline V lookup: CDR1 LNHDA, CDR2 SQIVND (reference sequence). Disease lasting under 3 months, a NOSPECS grade of at least 4, and a Clinical Activity Score of at least 3 were features of the ophthalmopathy patients. The authors took PBMCs from 8 to 10 ml fresh peripheral blood. There were TCR beta CDR3 regions amplified from RNA transcripts. The study used the HTBI primer set for a first-round RT-PCR of the TCR CDR3. TCRdb reprocessed the multiplex PCR reads via MiXCR and lists one record per CDR3 protein. The data contain around 360,000 distinct CDR3 sequences, 15% of them singletons.

This chain joins TRBV19 and TRBJ2-1, with 11 bases matching TRBD2. This clonotype was sampled from a woman aged 60-70 years with Graves' ophthalmopathy. Sequenced input: blood. This chain's CDR3 is CASSIDFSGRAINEQFF. The CDR3, as DNA: TGTGCCAGTAGTATAGATTTTAGCGGGAGGGCCATTAATGAGCAGTTCTTC.